This T cell receptor (beta chain) was obtained from a study of blood T cell repertoires in COVID-19. The protocol was immunoSEQ multiplex PCR, while the TCRdb copy is restricted to in-frame clones and leaves out a portion. The table has approximately 110,000 clones, around four fifths seen once; the top ten hold about 20%. This clone occurred a few times. Germline V gives CDR1 SGHVS, CDR2 FQNEAQ. V trimming: 6 bases; J trimming: 3 bases; junction bases outside the gene matches: 4. This CDR3 region has 13 residues. The clonotype was recovered from a woman aged 55 to 70 with acute or convalescent COVID-19. The source material was peripheral blood. This rearrangement joins TRBV7-8 to TRBJ2-7; TRBD1 matches at 8 bases. The CDR3 spells CASRLGQGYEQYF. The CDR3 DNA is TGTGCCAGCAGACTTGGACAGGGCTACGAGCAGTACTTC.